The 13 T cell receptor beta chains below were found in one sample sequenced in a study of liver allograft versus peripheral blood T cells. Study overall: Within transplanted livers, the T cell receptor repertoires were examined and compared against the repertoires present in the peripheral blood of liver transplant recipients.

Each CDR3 protein gets one entry after TCRdb re-called the reads with MiXCR. The sample shows roughly 3,600 distinct CDR3 sequences, approximately 20% of them seen only once. These receptor sequences come from a human patient who had a liver transplant. Some of these T cells may belong to the graft donor.

Sample share makes this clonotype medium-sized. This CDR3 reads CASSSGNNEQFF. The CDR3 nucleotides are TGTGCCAGCAGTTCTGGGAACAATGAGCAGTTCTTC. The chain carries TRBV27 and TRBJ2-1; D gene ambiguous. The CDR3 is made up of 12 amino acids. Trimming took off 4 bases at V and 5 bases at J, with 6 bases between the two ends. In germline, CDR1 is MNHEY, CDR2 SMNVEV (reference sequence).

The CDR3 loop reads CASSARTGDSYEQYF. The CDR3 DNA sequence: TGTGCCAGCAGCGCCAGGACAGGGGACTCCTACGAGCAGTACTTC. The chain couples TRBV11-3 to TRBJ2-7; TRBD1 matches at 9 bases. Germline assignment: CDR1 SGHNT and CDR2 YENEEA. V dropped 5 bases and J dropped 0; count of bases not matched to a gene: 5. CDR3 length: 15 amino acids.

By share, this clonotype counts as medium-sized. The chain combines TRBV28 with TRBJ2-7; D may be TRBD1 (6 bases). V was clipped by 1 base and J by 1 base, with 8 bases between them. The CDR3 consists of 14 residues. The germline V gene has CDR1 MDHEN and CDR2 SYDVKM. DNA for the CDR3: TGTGCCAGCAGTTTATTCGACAGGTCCTACGAGCAGTACTTC. Encoded protein: CASSLFDRSYEQYF.

This chain links TRBV2 with TRBJ2-3, with D perhaps being TRBD1 or TRBD2 (6 bases each). V lost 4 bases to trimming and J lost 2 bases, with 16 bases between them. The CDR3 contains 16 residues. Looked up from germline, CDR1 is SNHLY and CDR2 is FYNNEI. CDR3 protein: CASSGVFGGPTDTQYF. In nucleotides, the CDR3 is TGTGCCAGCAGTGGCGTCTTCGGGGGCCCCACAGATACGCAGTATTTT.

This chain links TRBV6-5 with TRBJ2-5, with 7 bases matching TRBD2. This CDR3 has 13 residues. Per germline, CDR1 MNHEY and CDR2 SVGAGI. With V trimmed by 5 bases and J by 3 bases, 3 bases remained unmatched. CDR3 sequence reads: CASSRLAEETQYF. The CDR3, as DNA: TGTGCCAGCAGTCGACTAGCAGAAGAGACCCAGTACTTC.

A word on this clonotype: This sequence is one base from a far larger clone and is likely a read error. The rearrangement links TRBV6-5 to TRBJ2-7; tentatively, D is TRBD1 or TRBD2 (5 bases each). The CDR3 sequence is 14 residues long. CDR1 is MNHEY and CDR2 is SVGAGI in the germline V gene. V was clipped by 7 bases and J by 5 bases, with 18 bases between them. The CDR3 DNA follows: TGTGCCAGCAAGGAAGTGGGGGTGGATCACGAGCAGTACTTC. Protein product: CASKEVGVDHEQYF.

In this sample, this clonotype is medium-sized. The J gene is TRBJ1-5, the V gene TRBV5-6; no reliable D call. The germline CDR1 and CDR2 sequences are SGHDT and YYEEEE. The CDR3 totals 15 residues. V shed 1 base and J shed 1 base, with 9 bases lying between them. As DNA, the CDR3 is TGTGCCAGCAGCTTGTATCTTCAGAGCAATCAGCCCCAGCATTTT. Amino acid sequence: CASSLYLQSNQPQHF.

The chain recombines TRBV9 with TRBJ2-1; 12 positions match TRBD2. After removal of 0 bases from V and 4 bases from J, the junction contained 8 bases not matched to a gene. The germline V gene encodes CDR1 SGDLS and CDR2 YYNGEE. The CDR3 loop spans 18 amino acids. Here the CDR3 DNA reads TGTGCCAGCAGCGTAGAGGCTAGCGGGAGGGCGGGGTACAATGAGCAGTTCTTC. It yields the protein CASSVEASGRAGYNEQFF.

To note about this clonotype: An end of the junction differs from the germline gene, which may be a read error. The CDR3 spells CATIPGQGMVQPQNF. The CDR3 region has the DNA TGTGCCACCATCCCCGGACAGGGGATGGTGCAGCCCCAGAATTTT. The rearrangement links TRBV28 to TRBJ1-5; 9 nucleotides agree with TRBD1. The CDR3 totals 15 residues. Per the germline V gene, CDR1 is MDHEN and CDR2 is SYDVKM.

By share of the sample, this clonotype is medium-sized. The J gene is TRBJ1-2, the V gene TRBV12-3 or TRBV12-4; TRBD1 matches at 7 bases. With V trimmed by 4 bases and J by 5 bases, 7 bases remained unmatched. This CDR3 contains 14 residues. The CDR3 DNA is TGTGCCAGCAGTTACAAACAGGGGAGGTATGGCTACACCTTC. It specifies CASSYKQGRYGYTF.

This clonotype ranks as medium-sized. This sequence joins TRBV15 and TRBJ1-5; D is unclear. The CDR3 length is 17 residues. Germline values: CDR1 LNHNV, CDR2 YYDKDF (reference sequence). V was shortened by 1 base and J by 3 bases, with 16 bases between the two germline ends. CDR3: CATSRGHQRGINQPQHF. CDR3 DNA: TGTGCCACCAGCAGAGGGCACCAAAGAGGGATCAATCAGCCCCAGCATTTT. The complete variable domain, with remaining parts taken from reference TRBV15 and TRBJ1-5, reads DAMVIQNPRYQVTQFGKPVTLSCSQTLNHNVMYWYQQKSSQAPKLLFHYYDKDFNNEADTPDNFQSRRPNTSFCFLDIRSPGLGDTAMYLCATSRGHQRGINQPQHFGDGTRLSIL.

This clonotype is termed medium-sized. The chain uses TRBV28 and TRBJ2-7; no clear D. CDR3 length: 14 residues. V lost 7 bases, J lost 2 bases, and 15 bases lay in between. Looked up from germline, CDR1 is MDHEN and CDR2 is SYDVKM. The CDR3, as DNA: TGTGCCAGCACCCCGGGCCACAAGCCCTACGAGCAGTACTTC. This translates into CASTPGHKPYEQYF.

Comment on this clonotype: With a far larger clone one base away, a read error is the likely cause. The chain uses TRBV7-4 and TRBJ1-2; a possible D gene is TRBD1 (5 bases). Germline loops: CDR1 SGHVT, CDR2 SQSDAQ. The length of the CDR3 is 16 residues. The CDR3 protein is CASSPAGTQTNYDYTF. CDR3 DNA sequence: TGTGCCAGCAGCCCAGCTGGGACCCAGACGAACTATGACTACACCTTC.